This entry lists 18 T cell receptor beta chains sequenced from one sample in a study of T cell responses to AZD1222 COVID-19 vaccine. Measured with immunoSEQ multiplex PCR; TCRdb has only the in-frame clones, and not every one. The data show roughly 100,000 clones, almost 90% seen once. The sequenced sample was peripheral blood, obtained on day 0 of AZD1222 vaccination. All receptors derive from an adult in good health.

The J gene is TRBJ2-2, the V gene TRBV24-1; 13 positions agree with TRBD2. The ends lost 3 bases at V and 6 bases at J; junction bases unmatched: 3. The germline V gene has CDR1 KGHDR and CDR2 SFDVKD. This CDR3 region has 16 residues. The CDR3 DNA is TGTGCCACCAGTGATGGACTAGCGGGAGTCCCCGGGGAGCTGTTTTTT. Amino acids: CATSDGLAGVPGELFF.

This clone was counted a single time. This chain joins TRBV2 and TRBJ2-5; D is unclear. The CDR3 consists of 14 residues. Germline values: CDR1 SNHLY, CDR2 FYNNEI. Deletions cut 3 bases from V and 1 base from J, with 9 bases between. Here the CDR3 reads CASSEAQLQETQYF. The CDR3 nucleotides are TGTGCCAGCAGTGAGGCACAGCTCCAAGAGACCCAGTACTTC. Variable domain in full (rest from reference TRBV2 and TRBJ2-5): EPEVTQTPSHQVTQMGQEVILRCVPISNHLYFYWYRQILGQKVEFLVSFYNNEISEKSEIFDDQFSVERPDGSNFTLKIRSTKLEDSAMYFCASSEAQLQETQYFGPGTRLLVL.

This clone showed up just once. The chain links TRBV6-5 to TRBJ2-7, with D perhaps TRBD1 (5 bases). The V gene lost 0 bases and the J gene lost 5 bases, with 14 bases spanning the gap. This CDR3 has 15 residues. In germline, CDR1 is MNHEY, CDR2 SVGAGI. CDR3 in DNA: TGTGCCAGCAGTTACTCGAAGGGGAATCTGGACGAGCAGTACTTC. Its translation: CASSYSKGNLDEQYF.

J is TRBJ2-7 and V is TRBV6-2 or TRBV6-3, with a tentative D call TRBD1 (6 bases). This CDR3 spans 13 amino acids. V was trimmed by 2 bases and J by 5 bases, leaving 10 bases between them. From germline, CDR1 is MNHEY and CDR2 SVGEGT. The CDR3 sequence is CASSYEDRHEQYF. The CDR3 DNA reads as TGTGCCAGCAGTTACGAGGACAGACACGAGCAGTACTTC.

The chain uses TRBV28 and TRBJ2-3; D perhaps matches TRBD1 (5 bases). Per the germline V gene, CDR1 is MDHEN and CDR2 is SYDVKM. V was cut by 5 bases and J by 3 bases, with 9 bases left in between. There are 13 residues in the CDR3. CDR3 amino acids: CASSAGQTDTQYF. Here the CDR3 DNA reads TGTGCCAGCAGTGCAGGGCAGACAGATACGCAGTATTTT.

The rearrangement links TRBV20-1 to TRBJ1-1; D gene unclear. CDR3 length: 11 amino acids. Trimming stripped 1 base from V and 0 bases from J, with 0 bases between. The germline CDR1 and CDR2 sequences are DFQATT and SNEGSKA (reference sequence). This CDR3 reads CSARVNTEAFF. CDR3 DNA: TGCAGTGCTAGAGTGAACACTGAAGCTTTCTTT.

The chain joins TRBV7-8 to TRBJ1-5, with D unclear. The V gene lost 1 base and the J gene lost 4 bases, with 5 bases spanning the gap. The CDR3 is 13 residues long. Looked up from germline, CDR1 is SGHVS and CDR2 is FQNEAQ. The CDR3 here is CASSLVENQPQHF. The CDR3 DNA is TGTGCCAGCAGCTTAGTAGAAAATCAGCCCCAGCATTTT. The full variable domain, in which reference TRBV7-8 and TRBJ1-5 provide the parts outside the CDR3, is GAGVSQSPRYKVAKRGQDVALRCDPISGHVSLFWYQQALGQGPEFLTYFQNEAQLDKSGLPSDRFFAERPEGSVSTLKIQRTQQEDSAVYLCASSLVENQPQHFGDGTRLSIL.

This sequence joins TRBV7-8 and TRBJ1-6, with a weak D call TRBD1 (6 bases). This CDR3 region has 15 residues. CDR1 SGHVS and CDR2 FQNEAQ come from the germline V gene. The V gene lost 1 base and the J gene lost 7 bases, with 11 bases spanning the gap. The CDR3 DNA sequence: TGTGCCAGCAGCTTAGATCCAGGGGCAAATTCACCCCTCCACTTT. It encodes CASSLDPGANSPLHF.

The rearrangement uses TRBV2 and TRBJ1-5; D gene unclear. Trimming stripped 3 bases from V and 1 base from J, with 10 bases between. The CDR3 is 15 amino acids. Germline lookup yields CDR1 SNHLY and CDR2 FYNNEI. DNA for the CDR3: TGTGCCAGCAGTGAGGACCAAGGGAGCAATCAGCCCCAGCATTTT. Encoded protein: CASSEDQGSNQPQHF.

The V call is TRBV14, the J call TRBJ2-7; unclear D gene. Trimming removed 4 bases at V and 4 bases at J, with 11 bases between. The CDR3 runs 13 residues. CDR1 is SGHDN and CDR2 is FVKESK in the germline V gene. This CDR3 is CASSPVGQYEQYF. The CDR3 nucleotides are TGTGCCAGCAGCCCCGTGGGCCAATACGAGCAGTACTTC.

J is TRBJ2-3 and V is TRBV9; the match to TRBD2 covers 10 bases. CDR3 length: 15 amino acids. The germline CDR1 and CDR2 sequences are SGDLS and YYNGEE. The junction had 7 bases not matched to a gene; V was cut back by 7 bases and J by 2 bases. The CDR3 bases are TGTGCCAGCGCTCTGAGCGGGAGGGACACAGATACGCAGTATTTT. This translates into CASALSGRDTDTQYF.

The V call is TRBV5-1, the J call TRBJ2-1; TRBD2 aligns across 10 bases. The CDR3 has 15 residues. Germline V gives CDR1 SGHRS, CDR2 YFSETQ. Unmatched junction bases numbered 5, after V lost 0 bases and J lost 8 bases. The CDR3, as DNA: TGCGCCAGCAGCTTGGATACTAGCGGGATGGATGAGCAGTTCTTC. Residues: CASSLDTSGMDEQFF.

V is TRBV4-3 and J is TRBJ2-1; D not resolved. Germline CDR1 and CDR2: LGHNA and YSLEER. The length of the CDR3 is 15 residues. V lost 4 bases, J lost 8 bases, and 18 bases lay in between. The CDR3 DNA sequence: TGCGCCAGCAGCCTCTCGAGGCGCAGTTCGGATGAGCAGTTCTTC. This gives the protein CASSLSRRSSDEQFF.

The chain is built from TRBV20-1 and TRBJ1-1; D unresolved. V lost 7 bases to trimming and J lost 1 base, with 7 bases between them. This CDR3 spans 11 amino acids. Germline CDR1 and CDR2: DFQATT and SNEGSKA (reference sequence). CDR3 protein: CSVAKNTEAFF. CDR3 nucleotide sequence: TGCAGTGTTGCCAAGAACACTGAAGCTTTCTTT.

In its sample, this clone was seen once. The chain employs TRBV7-6 and TRBJ2-7; D is undetermined. Germline values: CDR1 SGHVS, CDR2 FNYEAQ. The germline V and J ends were trimmed by 0 bases and 9 bases, with 24 bases remaining between them. The CDR3 loop spans 17 amino acids. The CDR3 DNA reads TGTGCCAGCAGCTTAGCGGTTTCGCCCGCGGAAGGCGCGGTGCAGTACTTC. Translated: CASSLAVSPAEGAVQYF.

This chain joins TRBV30 and TRBJ2-5; possibly TRBD1 for D (7 bases). The CDR3 consists of 14 residues. Per the germline V gene, CDR1 is GTSNPN and CDR2 is SVGIG (reference sequence). The germline V and J ends were trimmed by 3 bases and 5 bases, with 16 bases remaining between them. CDR3 coding DNA: TGTGCCTGGAGGCTCACAGGGGCGGGGGAGACCCAGTACTTC. Translating it yields CAWRLTGAGETQYF.

The rearrangement uses TRBV10-3 and TRBJ2-7, with D tentatively TRBD1 or TRBD2 (5 bases each). This CDR3 region has 14 residues. Germline loops: CDR1 ENHRY, CDR2 SYGVKD. V shed 7 bases and J shed 3 bases, with 16 bases lying between them. The CDR3 loop reads CAINRQRVGYEQYF. In nucleotides, the CDR3 is TGTGCCATCAACCGACAGAGGGTGGGCTACGAGCAGTACTTC.

This clone was found once. The rearrangement joins TRBV7-8 to TRBJ2-1, with 10 bases matching TRBD2. V was clipped by 3 bases and J by 12 bases; unmatched bases: 8. Germline V gene lookup returns CDR1 SGHVS and CDR2 FQNEAQ. The CDR3 has 14 residues. This CDR3 reads CASSFTLAGEMQFF. CDR3 coding DNA: TGTGCCAGCAGCTTCACCCTAGCGGGAGAAATGCAGTTCTTC. Full variable domain (remainder filled in from reference TRBV7-8 and TRBJ2-1): GAGVSQSPRYKVAKRGQDVALRCDPISGHVSLFWYQQALGQGPEFLTYFQNEAQLDKSGLPSDRFFAERPEGSVSTLKIQRTQQEDSAVYLCASSFTLAGEMQFFGPGTRLTVL.